These 9 T cell receptor beta chains originate from one sample sequenced in a study of graft-versus-host responses after intestinal transplantation. Intraepithelial plus lamina propria lymphocytes were released by processing graft tissue. Profiling relied on immunoSEQ multiplex PCR, and the TCRdb table lists in-frame clones only, not all of them. The data contain 7,500 to 10,000 clones, around 88% of them singletons. The sample was ileum tissue, taken approximately 700 days after intestinal transplantation. The receptor set was obtained from a human patient who received an intestinal transplant, so some T cells may come from the graft donor.

The genes are TRBV5-1 and TRBJ1-2; weak D call: TRBD1 (6 bases). Trimming took 0 bases from V and 0 from J, leaving 9 bases between them. The V gene's germline CDR1 is SGHRS and CDR2 YFSETQ. The CDR3 consists of 15 residues. The DNA of the CDR3 is TGCGCCAGCAGCTTGGAGGGACATACTAACTATGGCTACACCTTC. Translation gives CASSLEGHTNYGYTF.

This sequence joins TRBV19 and TRBJ1-3; D unresolved. The V gene lost 6 bases and the J gene lost 8 bases, with 26 bases spanning the gap. The germline gives CDR1 LNHDA, CDR2 SQIVND (reference sequence). This CDR3 contains 17 residues. This CDR3 reads CASRTPGSSFNLDTIYF. Here the CDR3 DNA reads TGTGCCAGTAGAACACCGGGCAGCTCGTTTAATCTGGACACCATATATTTT.

The chain links TRBV14 to TRBJ2-7, with 10 bases aligning to TRBD1. Unmatched junction bases numbered 8, after V lost 4 bases and J lost 5 bases. The CDR3 is 15 residues long. Germline values: CDR1 SGHDN, CDR2 FVKESK. Here the CDR3 reads CASSLPTGGINEQYF. The DNA of the CDR3 is TGTGCCAGCAGCCTCCCGACAGGGGGCATCAACGAGCAGTACTTC.

The chain recombines TRBV30 with TRBJ2-7, with 8 bases fitting TRBD2. Germline V gene data show CDR1 as GTSNPN and CDR2 as SVGIG (reference sequence). Trimming cost V 2 bases and J 2 bases; bases outside gene matches: 5. This CDR3 region has 14 residues. DNA of the CDR3: TGTGCCTGGAGTCACGCGGGAGGCGCCTACGAGCAGTACTTC. Protein: CAWSHAGGAYEQYF.

This clone has a handful of counts. V usage is TRBV5-6 and J usage is TRBJ1-5; 7 bases agree with TRBD1. V gave up 5 bases and J gave up 6 bases; unmatched junction bases: 8. Germline CDR1 reads SGHDT; CDR2 reads YYEEEE. The CDR3 totals 14 residues. The CDR3 nucleotides are TGTGCCAGCAGTCGGACAGGTCAAAGTCAGCCCCAGCATTTT. Its protein is CASSRTGQSQPQHF.

The chain carries TRBV10-1 and TRBJ1-1; D is unresolved. With 2 bases removed from V and 4 bases from J, the gap between germline ends came to 8 bases. This CDR3 is built from 13 residues. The germline V gene encodes CDR1 WNHNN and CDR2 SYGVQD (reference sequence). The chain's CDR3 is CASSEQVSTEAFF. In DNA form, the CDR3 reads TGCGCCAGCAGTGAGCAGGTGAGCACTGAAGCTTTCTTT.

This clone appeared a single time. CDR3 region: CASSVVGGATDTQYF. Written as DNA, the CDR3 is TGTGCCAGCAGCGTAGTGGGGGGGGCCACAGATACGCAGTATTTT. The chain employs TRBV9 and TRBJ2-3; D is possibly TRBD2 (7 bases). Germline loops: CDR1 SGDLS, CDR2 YYNGEE. The CDR3 spans 15 residues. Trimming shortened V by 0 bases and J by 2 bases, and 10 bases separated the two germline ends. The full variable domain, with the rest looked up from reference TRBV9 and TRBJ2-3, is DSGVTQTPKHLITATGQRVTLRCSPRSGDLSVYWYQQSLDQGLQFLIQYYNGEERAKGNILERFSAQQFPDLHSELNLSSLELGDSALYFCASSVVGGATDTQYFGPGTRLTVL.

The CDR3 here is CASSPSTNEQFF. Written as DNA, the CDR3 is TGTGCCAGCAGCCCCTCTACAAATGAGCAGTTCTTC. The chain employs TRBV14 and TRBJ2-1; D remains ambiguous. The CDR3 runs 12 residues. The germline V and J ends were trimmed by 4 bases and 7 bases, with 8 bases remaining between them. From germline, CDR1 is SGHDN and CDR2 FVKESK.

This chain joins TRBV18 and TRBJ2-7; D perhaps matches TRBD1 (5 bases). CDR1 and CDR2 from the germline V gene are KGHSH and LQKENI. This CDR3 is built from 14 residues. The ends were cut back, 6 bases at V and 6 bases at J, with 18 bases in the middle. DNA of the CDR3: TGTGCCAGCTCCCCGAGGCAGGGCCTTGGCGAGCAGTACTTC. It yields the protein CASSPRQGLGEQYF.